This T cell receptor (beta chain) was retrieved from a study of blood T cell repertoires in COVID-19. The CDR3 is made up of 14 amino acids. The germline V gene encodes CDR1 SEHNR and CDR2 FQNEAQ (reference sequence). Trimming left V 5 bases short and J 1 base short, with 11 bases between. Assay used: immunoSEQ multiplex PCR; TCRdb lists only in-frame clones, some missing. The table lists some 420,000 clones, 80% to 90% of them singletons. The V gene is TRBV7-9, the J gene TRBJ1-1; D remains ambiguous. This TCR came from a man aged 25 to 40 who had recovered from COVID-19. The sequenced sample consisted of PBMCs or T cells enriched from blood (not recorded which). The CDR3 sequence: CASSPRYPNTEAFF. CDR3 nucleotides: TGTGCCAGCAGCCCCAGATACCCGAACACTGAAGCTTTCTTT.